What follows is one TCR beta chain and its context. Its antigen is not known. The CDR3 extends over 12 amino acids. Per the germline V gene, CDR1 is MDHEN and CDR2 is SYDVKM. Trimming shortened V by 10 bases and J by 2 bases, and 11 bases separated the two germline ends. The data were obtained in a study of shared clonotypes between healthy human individuals. Study-wide results and caveats: An anticipated effect of sequencing depth on clonotype sharing among donors was recognized.

For sorted subsets, 150 to 200 ng DNA per replicate equaled roughly 29,000 T cell genomes. Sequenced by immunoSEQ multiplex PCR; TCRdb stores in-frame clones only, minus some. Among some 2.3 million clones, just over 90% were seen once, and the ten largest hold 0.3% to 0.4%. There were only Caucasian adults among the donors, and all lived in Nashville, Tennessee. The origin of this receptor is a man aged 18-30 years in good health. Some clones in this sample may be carry-over from other donors' samples. The chain carries TRBV28 and TRBJ2-5, with D maybe TRBD1 (6 bases). Input material: naive CD4+ T cells from PBMCs. Stated subset: CD45RA+ positively selected. The CDR3 spells CATAQGQETQYF. The CDR3 DNA follows: TGTGCCACCGCACAGGGTCAAGAGACCCAGTACTTC.